Included here is one T cell receptor beta chain sequence, with context. Its antigen is not known. This table comes from immunoSEQ multiplex PCR, and its TCRdb copy is limited to in-frame clones, with some not included. This sample has about 100,000 clones; roughly 85% occur once, and the top ten carry around 0.79%. The CDR3 is made up of 15 amino acids. The germline CDR1 and CDR2 sequences are SGHRS and YFSETQ. Trimming pared 1 base from V and 4 bases from J, leaving 12 bases between. These data belong to a study of radiotherapy plus CTLA-4 blockade in lung cancer. Whole-study context: Disease control was present in around a third of patients, and objective responses in about 18%. Study-level findings and limits: After treatment with radiotherapy plus ipilimumab, TCR clones that came from the tumor expanded in blood.

This chain connects TRBV5-1 to TRBJ1-5, with D possibly being TRBD1 (5 bases). This specimen consisted of peripheral blood, obtained from a patient treated with radiotherapy plus ipilimumab. This TCR was recovered from a human donor with non-small cell lung cancer who had stable disease on radiotherapy plus ipilimumab. This CDR3 is CASSLTGTRNQPQHF. The CDR3 bases are TGCGCCAGCAGCTTGACCGGGACCAGGAATCAGCCCCAGCATTTT.